The 4 T cell receptor beta chains below come from one sample, sequenced in a study of response to subunit inactivated influenza vaccine (dated by TCRdb to between 2017 and 2018). Libraries were built with RT-PCR. The sample was run on an Illumina HiSeq 2500. TCRdb handled the public reads itself, with Q25 trimming in fastp and clone calling in MiXCR, and kept productive beta chains. When rows share a CDR3 protein, they turn into one entry using the most common DNA and genes. This sample lists over 150,000 distinct CDR3 sequences; about a tenth were detected once. The top ten constitute under 15% of the sample. In light of the paper, this sample's time point label describes: 45 to 55 days after influenza vaccine administration. Sequenced here: non-naive T cells sorted from PBMCs, sampled 45 days after vaccination. The cell subset or site label on this specimen signifies: memory T cell fraction. These receptors originate from a man aged 45 to 65 who received an inactivated influenza vaccine. Donor details come from another sample of the same person, matched by shared clones.

This clonotype has only a few counts. The chain joins TRBV29-1 to TRBJ2-5; 10 bases line up with TRBD2. CDR1 and CDR2 from the germline V gene are SQVTM and ANQGSEA. The CDR3 loop spans 16 amino acids. V shed 4 bases, J shed 1 base, and the junction held 9 bases outside the gene matches. CDR3 bases: TGCAGCGTTGTGCCTTGGGCTAGCGGGAGCCAAGAGACCCAGTACTTC. It specifies CSVVPWASGSQETQYF.

This clonotype was counted only a few times. The chain has TRBV5-1 and TRBJ2-4; the match to TRBD2 covers 16 bases. This CDR3 has 20 amino acids. Germline loops: CDR1 SGHRS, CDR2 YFSETQ. Trimming took 4 bases from V and 3 from J; bases not matched to a gene: 13. The chain's CDR3 is CASSVSGTSGGAGSKNIQYF. CDR3 coding DNA: TGCGCCAGCAGCGTATCCGGGACTAGCGGGGGGGCCGGGAGCAAAAACATTCAGTACTTC.

The chain recombines TRBV3-1 with TRBJ2-5, with D perhaps being TRBD1 or TRBD2 (5 bases each). Germline values: CDR1 LGHDT, CDR2 YNNKEL (reference sequence). With 4 bases removed from V and 2 bases from J, the gap between germline ends came to 11 bases. The CDR3 has 14 amino acids. The CDR3 bases are TGTGCCAGCAGCCCATCTGAGGGGCAAGAGACCCAGTACTTC. Translation: CASSPSEGQETQYF.

This clonotype was detected a few times. The genes are TRBV7-2 and TRBJ2-7, with unresolved D. This CDR3 contains 15 residues. Between the trimmed V and J ends, which lost 3 bases and 0 bases, there was a span of 12 bases. The germline V gene has CDR1 SGHTA and CDR2 FQGNSA. CDR3 sequence reads: CASSFKADSSYEQYF. In nucleotides, the CDR3 is TGTGCCAGCAGCTTCAAGGCCGATAGCTCCTACGAGCAGTACTTC.